The 12 T cell receptor beta chains listed next were all sequenced from one sample in a study of cytomegalovirus exposure and HLA in healthy donors. PCR amplification relied on 60 Vbeta primers (plus 13 Jbeta primers). Method: immunoSEQ multiplex PCR; TCRdb's copy keeps in-frame clones and lacks some. This table lists around 140,000 clones. Sequencing input: PBMCs. All receptors come from a man between 18 and 29 years old in good health and CMV-seronegative.

CDR3 region: CATSGQVRQENQPQHF. The CDR3 nucleotides read TGTGCCACCAGCGGGCAAGTGAGACAGGAAAATCAGCCCCAGCATTTT. This chain joins TRBV15 and TRBJ1-5, with D perhaps matching TRBD1 (6 bases). Looked up from germline, CDR1 is LNHNV and CDR2 is YYDKDF (reference sequence). The length of the CDR3 is 16 residues. The V end was cut by 5 bases, the J end by 4 bases, with 18 bases between. The variable domain in full, completed from reference TRBV15 and TRBJ1-5, reads DAMVIQNPRYQVTQFGKPVTLSCSQTLNHNVMYWYQQKSSQAPKLLFHYYDKDFNNEADTPDNFQSRRPNTSFCFLDIRSPGLGDTAMYLCATSGQVRQENQPQHFGDGTRLSIL.

This sequence joins TRBV2 and TRBJ2-2, with a tentative D call TRBD1 (5 bases). The CDR3 totals 14 residues. The V gene's germline CDR1 is SNHLY and CDR2 FYNNEI. V was clipped by 6 bases and J by 0 bases, with 8 bases between them. This CDR3 reads CASSDRPNTGELFF. DNA for the CDR3: TGTGCCAGCAGCGACAGACCGAACACCGGGGAGCTGTTTTTT.

V and J are TRBV21-1 and TRBJ2-7; TRBD1 is the table's D call and was not checked against the DNA. TRBV21-1 is a pseudogene locus. This CDR3 region has 13 residues. CDR3 in amino acids: CASSRGHPGKQYF. CDR3 coding DNA: TGTGCCAGCAGCAGGGGGCATCCGGGGAAGCAGTACTTC.

The chain carries TRBV2 and TRBJ1-5; TRBD1 aligns across 10 bases. Trimming cost V 8 bases and J 0 bases; bases outside gene matches: 7. The CDR3 is made up of 16 amino acids. Germline CDR1 is SNHLY and CDR2 is FYNNEI. The CDR3 is CASSGQGGYSNQPQHF. The CDR3 nucleotides read TGTGCCAGCTCAGGACAGGGGGGATATAGCAATCAGCCCCAGCATTTT.

The chain links TRBV9 to TRBJ1-6; 8 nucleotides agree with TRBD1. Germline V gene lookup returns CDR1 SGDLS and CDR2 YYNGEE. Unmatched junction bases numbered 3, after V lost 3 bases and J lost 4 bases. CDR3 size: 15 residues. The CDR3 region has the DNA TGTGCCAGCAGCGCCGGGACAGGTTATAATTCACCCCTCCACTTT. Translation: CASSAGTGYNSPLHF.

V is TRBV19 and J is TRBJ2-1; D gene ambiguous. The CDR3 runs 16 residues. V was shortened by 8 bases and J by 0 bases, with 17 bases between the two germline ends. In germline, CDR1 is LNHDA, CDR2 SQIVND (reference sequence). CDR3 sequence reads: CASHLGATSSYNEQFF. CDR3 sequence (DNA): TGTGCCAGTCACTTAGGAGCCACGAGCTCCTACAATGAGCAGTTCTTC.

This rearrangement joins TRBV28 to TRBJ2-5; 9 bases line up with TRBD2. V was clipped by 6 bases and J by 0 bases; unmatched bases: 8. Germline CDR1 and CDR2: MDHEN and SYDVKM. The CDR3 runs 16 residues. The CDR3 protein is CASSLGRGGDQETQYF. The CDR3, as DNA: TGTGCCAGCAGCCTCGGGCGGGGGGGGGACCAAGAGACCCAGTACTTC. Supplemented by reference TRBV28 and TRBJ2-5, the full variable domain reads DVKVTQSSRYLVKRTGEKVFLECVQDMDHENMFWYRQDPGLGLRLIYFSYDVKMKEKGDIPEGYSVSREKKERFSLILESASTNQTSMYLCASSLGRGGDQETQYFGPGTRLLVL.

The J gene is TRBJ2-5, the V gene TRBV7-6, with D maybe TRBD1 (6 bases). In germline, CDR1 is SGHVS, CDR2 FNYEAQ. The CDR3 has 15 amino acids. V shed 6 bases and J shed 9 bases, with 23 bases lying between them. As DNA, the CDR3 is TGTGCCAGCAGTTTTGAAAGGGGGTTCCAAAGGGCCCAGTACTTC. It encodes CASSFERGFQRAQYF.

The CDR3 sequence is CASSPSGGAEAFF. CDR3 DNA: TGTGCCAGCAGCCCTTCGGGGGGAGCTGAAGCTTTCTTT. V usage is TRBV11-1 and J usage is TRBJ1-1; the D gene is possibly TRBD1 (5 bases). The CDR3 has 13 amino acids. V was pared by 5 bases and J by 6 bases, with 13 bases between. In germline, CDR1 is SGHAT, CDR2 FQDESV (reference sequence).

The chain couples TRBV15 to TRBJ2-1, with 7 bases that match TRBD2. CDR3 length: 17 amino acids. Germline V CDR1 and CDR2: LNHNV, YYDKDF (reference sequence). Losses at the gene ends were 0 bases for V and 4 bases for J; bases not matched to a gene: 9. This CDR3 is CATSRDLVAGVYNEQFF. The CDR3 DNA is TGTGCCACCAGCAGAGATCTAGTGGCGGGAGTATACAATGAGCAGTTCTTC.

The rearrangement uses TRBV30 and TRBJ2-7, with 8 bases lining up with TRBD1. The germline gives CDR1 GTSNPN, CDR2 SVGIG (reference sequence). V was clipped by 1 base and J by 5 bases; unmatched bases: 4. The CDR3 totals 13 residues. In nucleotides, the CDR3 is TGTGCCTGGAGTGACAGGGGGTTCCACGAGCAGTACTTC. Translation: CAWSDRGFHEQYF.

The CDR3 loop is CASSPPPSGITDTQYF. DNA of the CDR3: TGTGCCAGCAGCCCCCCTCCTAGCGGGATCACAGATACGCAGTATTTT. This rearrangement joins TRBV5-4 to TRBJ2-3; 9 bases are a match to TRBD2. CDR3 size: 16 residues. Germline V CDR1 and CDR2: SGHNT, YYREEE (reference sequence). J gave up 2 bases and V 4 bases, and 8 bases lay outside the gene matches.